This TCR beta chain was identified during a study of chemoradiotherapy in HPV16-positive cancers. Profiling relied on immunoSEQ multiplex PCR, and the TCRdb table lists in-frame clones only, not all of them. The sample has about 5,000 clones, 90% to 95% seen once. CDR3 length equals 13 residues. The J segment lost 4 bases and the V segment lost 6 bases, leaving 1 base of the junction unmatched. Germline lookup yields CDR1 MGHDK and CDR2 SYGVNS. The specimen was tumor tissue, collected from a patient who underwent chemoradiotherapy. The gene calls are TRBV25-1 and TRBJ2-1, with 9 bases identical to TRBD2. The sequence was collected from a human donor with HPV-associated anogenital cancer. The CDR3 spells CASRLAGYNEQFF. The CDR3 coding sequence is TGTGCCAGCAGGCTAGCGGGGTACAATGAGCAGTTCTTC.